Following are 16 T cell receptor beta chains from one sample sequenced in a study of blood T cells in healthy people across ages. A second roughly 6 to 12 cycle PCR used barcoded and J-beta primers. One entry per CDR3 protein results from TCRdb running MiXCR on the 5' RACE reads. Of 650,000 to 1,000,000 distinct CDR3 sequences in the sample, around 36% were seen once. The material sequenced was blood. These receptor sequences come from a man aged 18 to 29 in good health.

This sequence joins TRBV10-3 and TRBJ1-1; 10 positions agree with TRBD1. CDR1 and CDR2 (germline): ENHRY, SYGVKD. Trimming removed 6 bases from V and 0 bases from J; junction bases left unmatched: 10. CDR3 length equals 17 residues. CDR3 amino acids: CAIRAGTGDWVNTEAFF. As DNA, the CDR3 is TGTGCCATCAGGGCCGGGACAGGGGATTGGGTGAACACTGAAGCTTTCTTT.

This clonotype was seen a few times. The V and J genes are TRBV12-3 or TRBV12-4 and TRBJ1-5, with D possibly TRBD1 on 6 matching bases. V was clipped by 4 bases and J by 1 base, with 23 bases between them. This CDR3 is built from 19 residues. CDR3 residues: CASSSDRAQGYRSNQPQHF. DNA of the CDR3: TGTGCCAGCAGTTCGGACCGGGCACAGGGCTATAGGAGCAATCAGCCCCAGCATTTT.

This sequence joins TRBV5-1 and TRBJ2-1; D is possibly TRBD1 (6 bases). V was clipped by 6 bases and J by 5 bases, with 21 bases between them. CDR3 size: 16 residues. CDR1 is SGHRS, CDR2 YFSETQ, per germline. The CDR3: CASIGAPFRGNNEQFF. The CDR3 DNA reads TGCGCCAGCATAGGTGCCCCTTTCAGGGGTAACAATGAGCAGTTCTTC.

The gene calls are TRBV7-2 and TRBJ2-7; 7 bases fit TRBD1. Losses at the gene ends were 5 bases for V and 3 bases for J; bases not matched to a gene: 10. The CDR3 extends over 15 amino acids. Germline loops: CDR1 SGHTA, CDR2 FQGNSA. CDR3 nucleotide sequence: TGTGCCAGCAGCCAGGACAGGCACGGGGACTACGAGCAGTACTTC. Translated, it gives CASSQDRHGDYEQYF. Full variable domain (remainder filled in from reference TRBV7-2 and TRBJ2-7): GAGVSQSPSNKVTEKGKDVELRCDPISGHTALYWYRQSLGQGLEFLIYFQGNSAPDKSGLPSDRFSAERTGGSVSTLTIQRTQQEDSAVYLCASSQDRHGDYEQYFGPGTRLTVT.

In this sample, this clonotype turned up a few times. The V call is TRBV9, the J call TRBJ1-2; D is unresolved. Germline CDR1 SGDLS, CDR2 YYNGEE. With 0 bases removed from V and 6 bases from J, the gap between germline ends came to 12 bases. The CDR3 has 14 amino acids. The CDR3, as DNA: TGTGCCAGCAGCGTAGCGGACGAGCCAAATGGCTACACCTTC. Translating gives CASSVADEPNGYTF.

This rearrangement joins TRBV5-1 to TRBJ1-3; tentative D call: TRBD1 (5 bases). CDR1 is SGHRS, CDR2 YFSETQ, per germline. The V and J ends lost 1 base and 0 bases respectively, with 14 bases between them. This CDR3 is 17 amino acids long. In DNA form, the CDR3 reads TGCGCCAGCAGCTTGTCGGCAGGGCCTCCCTCTGGAAACACCATATATTTT. This translates into CASSLSAGPPSGNTIYF.

Worth noting for this clonotype: This may stem from a read error, because a much larger clone lies one nucleotide away. The rearrangement joins TRBV7-6 to TRBJ2-1; TRBD2 is a possible D gene (5 bases). Gene TRBJ2-7 matches the end of the DNA better, so the J call may be wrong. The germline V gene encodes CDR1 SGHVS and CDR2 FNYEAQ. CDR3 length equals 16 residues. CDR3 sequence: CASSPTGDGKYNEQYF. The DNA for the CDR3 is TGTGCCAGCAGCCCCACCGGCGACGGGAAGTACAATGAGCAGTACTTC.

This clonotype showed up just a few times. The rearrangement uses TRBV20-1 and TRBJ1-2; D remains unclear. This CDR3 spans 11 amino acids. CDR1 and CDR2 (germline): DFQATT, SNEGSKA (reference sequence). Trimming took 7 bases from V and 4 from J, leaving 10 bases between them. The CDR3 DNA follows: TGCAGTGTAGGTCCCGTCTATGGCTACACCTTC. As protein: CSVGPVYGYTF.

The rearrangement joins TRBV29-1 to TRBJ2-1; no firm D call. The V gene lost 7 bases and the J gene lost 5 bases, with 9 bases spanning the gap. The CDR3 length is 11 residues. Germline assignment: CDR1 SQVTM and CDR2 ANQGSEA. DNA of the CDR3: TGCAGCGCCCCCCGGGACAATGAGCAGTTCTTC. It translates to CSAPRDNEQFF.

Many counts were recorded for this clonotype. V and J are TRBV10-3 and TRBJ2-1; the match to TRBD1 covers 7 bases. Unmatched junction bases numbered 9, after V lost 8 bases and J lost 2 bases. The germline V gene has CDR1 ENHRY and CDR2 SYGVKD. The CDR3 extends over 15 amino acids. CDR3 sequence (DNA): TGTGCCATCCAGCCCCAGGGGGACACCTACAATGAGCAGTTCTTC. Translation: CAIQPQGDTYNEQFF.

The chain has TRBV5-1 and TRBJ2-3, with unresolved D. The CDR3 sequence is 13 residues long. CDR1 and CDR2 (germline): SGHRS, YFSETQ. V was shortened by 4 bases and J by 7 bases, with 13 bases between the two germline ends. The CDR3 DNA follows: TGCGCCAGCAGCGTGGCCTGGGGAAATACGCAGTATTTT. Translation: CASSVAWGNTQYF.

This sequence joins TRBV20-1 and TRBJ1-2; 8 bases are shared with TRBD1. Per the germline V gene, CDR1 is DFQATT and CDR2 is SNEGSKA (reference sequence). This CDR3 region has 13 residues. The V gene end was trimmed by 3 bases and the J gene end by 4 bases; junction bases not matched to a gene: 4. In DNA, the CDR3 is TGCAGTGCTAGGGGACAGGCGGGCTATGGCTACACCTTC. Translated, it gives CSARGQAGYGYTF.

The chain carries TRBV7-9 and TRBJ2-5; TRBD1 matches 8 bases. The CDR3 loop spans 14 amino acids. The junction had 7 bases not matched to a gene; V was cut back by 5 bases and J by 5 bases. CDR1 and CDR2 from the germline V gene are SEHNR and FQNEAQ (reference sequence). CDR3 DNA: TGTGCCAGCAGCACAGGGGGGAGGAATGAGACCCAGTACTTC. It codes for CASSTGGRNETQYF.

A few counts support this clonotype. The chain uses TRBV20-1 and TRBJ2-3; D possibly corresponds to TRBD1 (5 bases). Germline CDR1 is DFQATT and CDR2 is SNEGSKA (reference sequence). This CDR3 is built from 13 residues. With 0 bases removed from V and 5 bases from J, the gap between germline ends came to 9 bases. CDR3 region: CSAREGVEDTQYF. CDR3 DNA sequence: TGCAGTGCTAGAGAAGGGGTCGAAGATACGCAGTATTTT.

This clonotype was found a few times. The gene calls are TRBV29-1 and TRBJ1-2; perhaps TRBD1 as D (5 bases). V gave up 7 bases and J gave up 12 bases, with 18 bases separating them. Per germline, CDR1 SQVTM and CDR2 ANQGSEA. CDR3 length equals 11 residues. The CDR3 bases are TGCAGCGGAGGACCGGACACCGGGGACACCTTC. Its translation: CSGGPDTGDTF.

This clonotype has at least ten counts. This rearrangement joins TRBV29-1 to TRBJ1-4; D gene ambiguous. Deletions cut 1 base from V and 11 bases from J, with 17 bases between. CDR3 size: 14 residues. Germline lookup yields CDR1 SQVTM and CDR2 ANQGSEA. In nucleotides, the CDR3 is TGCAGCGTTGAAGCTCGGGAGGAAGGGATCAAACTGTTTTTT. This translates into CSVEAREEGIKLFF.